A selection of T cell receptor beta chains follows, all from one sample in a study of T cells in Graves' hyperthyroidism and ophthalmopathy. TCRdb used MiXCR to reprocess the multiplex PCR reads, holding one entry per CDR3 protein. The sample lists approximately 640,000 distinct CDR3 sequences, around 16% occurring once. Input material: blood. Receptors were obtained from a middle-aged man with Graves' hyperthyroidism. CDR3s include the opening cysteine and the closing phenylalanine or tryptophan. Fields, in order: clone size, J gene, D gene, V gene, CDR3 protein, CDR3 DNA. The D gene is left open where the match is weak. Size is stated for part of the rows, as once, few or many counts, or as a class when the clone is expanded.

>many|TRBJ2-7|.|TRBV6-1
CASSPQVLEQYF
TGTGCCAGCAGCCCACAGGTCCTCGAGCAGTACTTC
>.|TRBJ1-1|TRBD1|TRBV20-1
CSALGDSTTNTEAFF
TGCAGTGCGCTAGGGGACAGCACAACGAACACTGAAGCTTTCTTT
>.|TRBJ1-2|TRBD1|TRBV18
CASSSGTGEGYGYTF
TGTGCCAGCTCATCCGGGACAGGCGAGGGGTATGGCTACACCTTC
>many|TRBJ2-7|TRBD1|TRBV7-6
CASSWGQGTYYEQYF
TGTGCCAGCAGCTGGGGACAGGGAACCTACTACGAGCAGTACTTC
>few|TRBJ1-4|.|TRBV12-3/TRBV12-4
CASNPTGTMGKLFF
TGTGCCAGCAATCCGACCGGGACAATGGGAAAACTGTTTTTT
>.|TRBJ2-3|.|TRBV3-1
CASARTADTQYF
TGTGCCAGCGCCAGGACTGCGGATACGCAGTATTTT
>many|TRBJ2-5|TRBD1|TRBV19
CASSITGRQGPQEVQYF
TGTGCCAGTAGTATAACGGGCCGACAGGGCCCACAAGAGGTCCAGTACTTC
>few|TRBJ1-5|.|TRBV20-1
CSARDQGYFSNQPQHF
TGCAGTGCTAGAGATCAGGGGTACTTTAGCAATCAGCCCCAGCATTTT
>.|TRBJ2-7|TRBD2|TRBV9
CASSVGGSPFSWEQYF
TGTGCCAGCAGCGTGGGCGGGAGTCCCTTCAGTTGGGAGCAGTACTTC
>few|TRBJ2-7|TRBD1|TRBV3-1
CASSHGQATYEQYF
TGTGCCAGCAGCCACGGACAGGCGACCTACGAGCAGTACTTC
>few|TRBJ2-2|.|TRBV27
CASSLRATGELFF
TGTGCCAGCAGTTTACGGGCCACCGGGGAGCTGTTTTTT
>many|TRBJ1-1|.|TRBV12-3/TRBV12-4
CASSLSQRREAFF
TGTGCCAGCAGTTTATCCCAAAGAAGAGAAGCTTTCTTT
>.|TRBJ2-3|.|TRBV19
CASSIDLTTDTQYF
TGTGCCAGTAGTATAGACCTGACCACAGATACGCAGTATTTT
>few|TRBJ1-2|.|TRBV30
CAWKGTAAGHGYTF
TGTGCCTGGAAGGGAACAGCCGCTGGGCATGGCTACACCTTC
>few|TRBJ2-1|TRBD2|TRBV3-1
CASSQVEHTSGSSYNEQFF
TGTGCCAGCAGCCAAGTTGAACATACAAGCGGGAGCTCCTACAATGAGCAGTTCTTC
>.|TRBJ2-1|TRBD2|TRBV20-1
CSARDPSGTSSYNEQFF
TGCAGTGCTAGAGATCCTAGCGGGACGAGCTCCTACAATGAGCAGTTCTTC
>few|TRBJ2-7|.|TRBV5-1
CASSLGGANTYEQYF
TGCGCCAGCAGCTTGGGAGGGGCGAACACCTACGAGCAGTACTTC
>many|TRBJ2-1|.|TRBV5-6
CASSPGVGINEQFF
TGTGCCAGCAGCCCTGGAGTGGGCATCAATGAGCAGTTCTTC
>many|TRBJ2-7|.|TRBV6-2/TRBV6-3
CASSFILTGGVYEQYF
TGTGCCAGCAGTTTCATCCTGACAGGAGGCGTCTACGAGCAGTACTTC
>many|TRBJ2-7|TRBD1|TRBV2
CASSGGQGPYEQYF
TGTGCCAGCAGTGGTGGACAGGGTCCCTACGAGCAGTACTTC
>many|TRBJ1-1|TRBD1|TRBV2
CASRDRGRMNTEAFF
TGTGCCAGCAGAGACAGGGGGCGGATGAACACTGAAGCTTTCTTT
>.|TRBJ2-1|.|TRBV7-9
CASNPSEGSGEQFF
TGTGCCAGCAACCCTAGCGAGGGTTCGGGTGAGCAGTTCTTC
>.|TRBJ2-2|TRBD1|TRBV28
CASRRDREAGELFF
TGTGCCAGCAGAAGGGACAGGGAGGCCGGGGAGCTGTTTTTT
>many|TRBJ2-7|TRBD1|TRBV14
CASSQNRGRMYEQYF
TGTGCCAGCAGCCAAAACAGGGGGCGCATGTACGAGCAGTACTTC
>.|TRBJ2-1|TRBD2|TRBV10-1
CASRSSGSSNEQFF
TGCGCCAGCAGATCTAGCGGGAGCTCCAATGAGCAGTTCTTC
>.|TRBJ2-4|.|TRBV20-1
CSASEGGGNIQYF
TGCAGTGCTAGTGAGGGGGGGGGGAACATTCAGTACTTC
>many|TRBJ1-1|TRBD1|TRBV11-2
CASSYRDRVEAFF
TGTGCCAGCAGCTACCGGGACAGGGTTGAAGCTTTCTTT
>many|TRBJ2-7|TRBD1|TRBV28
CASTQGATPYEQYF
TGTGCCAGCACTCAGGGGGCTACCCCCTACGAGCAGTACTTC
>many|TRBJ2-1|TRBD2|TRBV30
CAWSQGSGRGNHEQFF
TGTGCCTGGAGTCAAGGTAGCGGGAGGGGTAACCATGAGCAGTTCTTC
>many|TRBJ1-1|.|TRBV11-2
CASSTSSRETEAFF
TGTGCCAGCAGCACATCCTCCAGGGAAACTGAAGCTTTCTTT
>.|TRBJ1-1|.|TRBV29-1
CSVEVEGERTEAFF
TGCAGCGTTGAAGTGGAGGGGGAAAGGACTGAAGCTTTCTTT
>few|TRBJ2-7|.|TRBV6-5
CASSYSPASHLQYEQYF
TGTGCCAGCAGTTACTCGCCGGCCTCACATCTACAATACGAGCAGTACTTC
>few|TRBJ1-3|TRBD1|TRBV10-2
CASSERDSILRNTIYF
TGCGCCAGCAGTGAGAGGGACAGCATCCTACGAAACACCATATATTTT
>.|TRBJ2-7|.|TRBV2
CASSEYGTWEQYF
TGTGCCAGCAGTGAGTACGGGACCTGGGAGCAGTACTTC
>.|TRBJ2-1|TRBD2|TRBV7-3
CASSPRGGSTTYNEQFF
TGTGCCAGCAGCCCGAGGGGCGGGAGCACTACCTACAATGAGCAGTTCTTC
>few|TRBJ2-1|TRBD2|TRBV3-1
CASSQVLAGAYNEQFF
TGTGCCAGCAGCCAAGTTCTAGCGGGAGCCTACAATGAGCAGTTCTTC
>.|TRBJ1-1|TRBD1|TRBV19
CASSQDRGSTEAFF
TGTGCCAGTTCCCAGGACAGGGGGAGCACTGAAGCTTTCTTT
>many|TRBJ2-7|.|TRBV28
CASRYRDFWDEQYF
TGTGCCAGCAGATACCGGGACTTCTGGGACGAGCAGTACTTC
>few|TRBJ2-2|TRBD2|TRBV29-1
CSVEGREVLAGELFF
TGCAGCGTTGAAGGCCGGGAGGTTCTGGCCGGGGAGCTGTTTTTT
>many|TRBJ2-1|TRBD2|TRBV7-2
CASSRTSLSSLAGVSYNEQFF
TGTGCCAGCAGCAGAACTAGTCTTAGTTCCCTAGCGGGAGTCTCCTACAATGAGCAGTTCTTC
>.|TRBJ2-7|.|TRBV24-1
CATGDSYSYEQYF
TGTGCCACCGGTGACAGCTACTCCTACGAGCAGTACTTC
>many|TRBJ2-5|TRBD2|TRBV7-3
CASGLAGGGETQYF
TGTGCCAGCGGTCTAGCGGGAGGCGGAGAGACCCAGTACTTC
>few|TRBJ1-5|.|TRBV5-1
CASSSGQGGGNQPQHF
TGCGCCAGCAGCTCGGGACAAGGGGGTGGCAATCAGCCCCAGCATTTT